This T cell receptor (beta chain) was recorded in a study of T cell changes during pregnancy in multiple sclerosis. This CDR3 comprises 15 residues. V shed 5 bases and J 4 bases; nucleotides not matched to a gene: 6. The germline V gene encodes CDR1 MNHNS and CDR2 SASEGT. TCRdb's copy holds only in-frame clones and misses some; the assay was immunoSEQ multiplex PCR. Among about 67,000 clones listed, 80% to 95% were seen once. The source material was peripheral blood, sampled in the first trimester of pregnancy. The receptor was isolated from a female donor with multiple sclerosis, enrolled in a pregnancy study. The chain joins TRBV6-1 to TRBJ1-4; 8 bases fit TRBD1. The chain's CDR3 is CASSKQGGHNEKLFF. The CDR3 DNA reads as TGTGCCAGCAGTAAACAGGGGGGCCATAATGAAAAACTGTTTTTT.